This T cell receptor (beta chain) was found in a study of blood T cell repertoires in COVID-19. A Seattle source enrolled patients during active infection and followed them longitudinally. The length of the CDR3 is 16 residues. Germline CDR1 is LNHDA and CDR2 is SQIVND (reference sequence). Trimming removed 5 bases from V and 4 bases from J; junction bases left unmatched: 9. Original processing methods: Reference gene primer amplification gave estimated nucleated cell counts. Data came from immunoSEQ multiplex PCR; TCRdb stores just in-frame clones and leaves some out. Clonal size and the V and J genes are those of that table, whereas D and trimming came from the DNA. The sample records fewer than 400,000 clones, approximately 87% being singletons.

The sequence was collected from a woman aged 25 to 45 with COVID-19, enrolled during active disease. The gene calls are TRBV19 and TRBJ1-5, with 9 bases that match TRBD1. The source material was peripheral blood. The CDR3 DNA follows: TGTGCCAGTAGTCCTAGGGGACAGGGAACAAATCAGCCCCAGCATTTT. This sequence encodes CASSPRGQGTNQPQHF.